This TCR beta chain appears in the sequencing data of a study of shared clonotypes between healthy human individuals. Measured with immunoSEQ multiplex PCR; TCRdb has only the in-frame clones, and not every one. The sample yields around 720,000 clones, around 73% seen once. Per germline, CDR1 SGHRS and CDR2 YFSETQ. The V end lost 8 bases, the J end lost 3 bases, and 17 bases lay between the germline ends. This CDR3 comprises 14 residues. Subsets obtained from CD4+ cells comprised CD45RA+ naive and CD45RA-negative memory cells. This clone has only one observation. The sample taken for sequencing was memory CD4+ T cells sorted from blood. Indicated subset: CD45RA-negative fraction. The TCR was taken from a woman aged 25 to 39 in good health. V gene TRBV5-1 combines with J gene TRBJ1-1; D uncertain. CDR3 nucleotides: TGCGCCAGTCGCCCTTTGAGTGCGGACACTGAAGCTTTCTTT. It translates to CASRPLSADTEAFF.